This TCR beta chain stems from a study of yellow fever vaccine responses in identical twins. TCRdb re-called the RT-PCR reads through MiXCR, storing one row per CDR3 protein. The data hold fewer than 9,500 distinct CDR3 sequences, with approximately 88% observed a single time. Trimming at V came to 5 bases and at J to 5 bases, leaving 14 bases not matched to a gene. Looked up from germline, CDR1 is ENHRY and CDR2 is SYGVKD. The CDR3 loop spans 17 amino acids. This chain links TRBV10-3 with TRBJ2-2, with 7 nucleotides matching TRBD1. Sequences were derived from T cells from blood (PBMCs), unsorted or a sorted subset (not recorded which), sampled before or after yellow fever vaccination (not recorded which). The receptor's source is a woman between 18 and 29 years old who received the yellow fever vaccine. The CDR3 reads CAISPGGEGRLTGELFF. The CDR3 bases are TGTGCCATCAGTCCAGGGGGAGAGGGTAGGCTTACCGGGGAGCTGTTTTTT.